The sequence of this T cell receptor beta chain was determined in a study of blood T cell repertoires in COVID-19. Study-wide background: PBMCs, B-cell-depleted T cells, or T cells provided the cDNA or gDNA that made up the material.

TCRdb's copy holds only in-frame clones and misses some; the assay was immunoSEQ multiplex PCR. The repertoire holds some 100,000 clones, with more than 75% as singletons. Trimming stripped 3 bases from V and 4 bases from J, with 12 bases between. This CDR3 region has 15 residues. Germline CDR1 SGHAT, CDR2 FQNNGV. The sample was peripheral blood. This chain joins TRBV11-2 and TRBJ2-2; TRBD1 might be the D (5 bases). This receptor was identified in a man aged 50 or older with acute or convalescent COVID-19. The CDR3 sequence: CASSFLQAITGELFF. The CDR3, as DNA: TGTGCCAGCAGCTTTTTACAGGCGATCACCGGGGAGCTGTTTTTT.